This T cell receptor beta chain was identified in a study of spatial heterogeneity in lung cancer. TCRdb independently ran MiXCR on the 5' RACE reads; one entry per CDR3 protein. This table holds more than 65,000 distinct CDR3 sequences, roughly 8% found once. A few counts support this clonotype. Germline V CDR1 and CDR2: SEHNR, FQNEAQ (reference sequence). The CDR3 spans 13 residues. Unmatched junction bases numbered 9, after V lost 8 bases and J lost 8 bases. The time point: sample taken at primary tumor resection. Frozen PBMC, nontumor lung or tumor provided whole RNA, which was sequenced unsorted. The receptor comes from a male donor with early-stage non-small cell lung cancer. The sample here was PBMCs, taken at surgery. The chain employs TRBV7-9 and TRBJ2-1, with 7 nucleotides matching TRBD1. As DNA, the CDR3 is TGTGCCAGCGACTGGCAGGGGGTCGATGAGCAGTTCTTC. Its translation is CASDWQGVDEQFF.